This T cell receptor (beta chain) emerged from a study of blood T cell repertoires in COVID-19. Study summary: PBMCs, B-cell-depleted T cells, or T cells provided the cDNA or gDNA that made up the material.

In the authors' methods: Estimation of nucleated cell counts was performed using reference gene primer amplification. Sequencing used immunoSEQ multiplex PCR; TCRdb keeps in-frame clones, though not all of them. V and J calls and clone size are those listed in that table; D and trimming were worked out from the DNA. Here the sample spans 250,000 to 350,000 clones, 87% being singletons. V lost 2 bases and J lost 7; bases outside the gene matches: 4. The CDR3 contains 15 residues. Germline V gene data show CDR1 as SGHTA and CDR2 as FQGNSA. The sample holds one count of this clone. Participant ages covered about 18 to 95 years across about 25 US areas. Donors in Cohort 3 who had recovered were those with two negative PCRs, healthcare professional clearance, or resolution of their symptoms.

This TCR came from a middle-aged woman who had recovered from COVID-19. The chain carries TRBV7-2 and TRBJ2-1; 11 bases are a match to TRBD2. The sequenced sample consisted of PBMCs or T cells enriched from blood (not recorded which). The CDR3 DNA sequence: TGTGCCAGCAGCTTAAATGTAGCGGGAGGGAATGAGCAGTTCTTC. Amino acids: CASSLNVAGGNEQFF.